The sample holds a few counts of the clone carrying this T cell receptor beta chain. Its antigen is still unknown. TCRdb independently ran MiXCR on the 5' RACE reads; one entry per CDR3 protein. There are approximately 490,000 distinct CDR3 sequences in the sample; just over 20% occur only once, and under 15% lies in the top ten. The data were taken from a study of T-cell memory formation after mild COVID-19. V lost 3 bases to trimming and J lost 4 bases; unmatched junction nucleotides: 3. CDR3 length equals 16 residues. Germline values: CDR1 SEHNR, CDR2 FQNEAQ (reference sequence). Study results and caveats: Clones that shrank (day 15 to 85) were balanced CD4/CD8, whereas later expanders leaned CD4+.

The sequence came from an adult woman who had mild COVID-19 (a few samples of this study predate the infection). Cell type and time point are not known. Sequencing input: PBMCs or a T cell subset sorted from them (not recorded which). The chain couples TRBV7-9 to TRBJ2-2, with 12 bases that match TRBD2. CDR3 residues: CASSFLAGGTTGELFF. The CDR3 nucleotides read TGTGCCAGCAGCTTCCTAGCGGGGGGGACCACCGGGGAGCTGTTTTTT.